Shown below are 31 T cell receptor beta chains from a single sample sequenced in a study of cytomegalovirus exposure and HLA in healthy donors. The PCR was carried out with 60 Vbeta primers and 13 Jbeta primers. Libraries were prepared by immunoSEQ multiplex PCR; TCRdb keeps only in-frame clonotypes and omits some of them. The repertoire includes 300,000 or so clones, about four fifths of them detected once, and 1.5% to 2.5% sits in the top ten. Sequencing input: PBMCs. The receptors come from a woman aged 35 to 49 in good health and CMV-seropositive.

The rearrangement uses TRBV5-1 and TRBJ2-1, with D perhaps TRBD1 (5 bases). This CDR3 is built from 12 residues. Trimming left V 2 bases short and J 7 bases short, with 7 bases between. Germline-derived CDR1 and CDR2 are SGHRS and YFSETQ. As DNA, the CDR3 is TGCGCCAGCAGCTTTGCAGGGAATGAGCAGTTCTTC. Amino acid sequence: CASSFAGNEQFF.

J is TRBJ2-7 and V is TRBV12-2; TRBD1 was called by the table and not checked on the DNA. TRBV12-2 is reported as a pseudogene. The length of the CDR3 is 16 residues. DNA for the CDR3: TGTGCAAGTCGCTTAGCTGGGGACAGTGAGACCTACGAGCAGTACTTC. Its protein is CASRLAGDSETYEQYF.

V and J are TRBV28 and TRBJ1-1; a possible D gene is TRBD1 (6 bases). Germline assignment: CDR1 MDHEN and CDR2 SYDVKM. The ends were cut back, 6 bases at V and 0 bases at J, with 14 bases in the middle. The CDR3 runs to 15 residues. DNA for the CDR3: TGTGCCAGCAGATACCCGGGACAAATGAACACTGAAGCTTTCTTT. The encoded protein is CASRYPGQMNTEAFF.

The V gene is TRBV4-3, the J gene TRBJ1-2; D call uncertain. The CDR3 has 11 amino acids. The germline V gene encodes CDR1 LGHNA and CDR2 YSLEER. V was trimmed by 4 bases and J by 8 bases, leaving 8 bases between them. CDR3 sequence (DNA): TGCGCCAGCAGCCGAAGCGGCGGCTACACCTTC. Protein sequence: CASSRSGGYTF.

In its sample, this clone was seen a few times. The chain is built from TRBV11-2 and TRBJ1-1, with 7 bases that match TRBD1. Germline assignment: CDR1 SGHAT and CDR2 FQNNGV. The CDR3 has 14 residues. V shed 4 bases, J shed 4 bases, and the junction held 6 bases outside the gene matches. The chain's CDR3 is CASSSAGTVTEAFF. CDR3 in DNA: TGTGCCAGCAGCTCCGCGGGGACAGTCACTGAAGCTTTCTTT.

This clone was seen a single time. The chain is built from TRBV7-2 and TRBJ1-1; 11 bases agree with TRBD1. The junction had 8 bases not matched to a gene; V was cut back by 4 bases and J by 4 bases. CDR3 length: 16 residues. Per the germline V gene, CDR1 is SGHTA and CDR2 is FQGNSA. CDR3 in amino acids: CASSSPGQGAGTEAFF. CDR3 bases: TGTGCCAGCAGCTCCCCCGGACAGGGGGCAGGCACTGAAGCTTTCTTT.

The genes are TRBV2 and TRBJ2-7; TRBD2 matches at 14 bases. V dropped 6 bases and J dropped 3; count of bases not matched to a gene: 10. From germline, CDR1 is SNHLY and CDR2 FYNNEI. The CDR3 runs 17 residues. The CDR3 sequence is CASRPQRGLAGDYEQYF. CDR3 sequence (DNA): TGTGCCAGCAGACCTCAACGGGGACTAGCGGGGGACTACGAGCAGTACTTC.

The chain links TRBV5-5 to TRBJ1-1; D not resolved. Germline CDR1 reads SGHKS; CDR2 reads YYEKEE (reference sequence). Trimming removed 2 bases from V and 3 bases from J, with 8 bases in between. This CDR3 comprises 13 residues. The CDR3 reads CASSFLFDTEAFF. CDR3 DNA sequence: TGTGCCAGCAGCTTCCTCTTTGACACTGAAGCTTTCTTT.

The rearrangement uses TRBV19 and TRBJ1-1; perhaps TRBD1 as D (5 bases). Per the germline V gene, CDR1 is LNHDA and CDR2 is SQIVND (reference sequence). This CDR3 spans 16 amino acids. Trimming left V 5 bases short and J 0 bases short, with 16 bases between. CDR3 sequence reads: CASSSGLGGMNTEAFF. The CDR3 nucleotides are TGTGCCAGTAGTTCCGGACTCGGGGGGATGAACACTGAAGCTTTCTTT.

This chain links TRBV4-3 with TRBJ2-1; possibly TRBD2 for D (6 bases). Trimming took 3 bases from V and 11 from J, leaving 17 bases between them. Germline CDR1 reads LGHNA; CDR2 reads YSLEER. The CDR3 contains 14 residues. CDR3 in amino acids: CASSQEPGRGKQFF. The CDR3 DNA is TGCGCCAGCAGCCAGGAGCCCGGGAGAGGGAAGCAGTTCTTC.

The rearrangement uses TRBV5-1 and TRBJ2-6, with a tentative D call TRBD1 (6 bases). The CDR3 length is 16 residues. Germline-derived CDR1 and CDR2 are SGHRS and YFSETQ. V was pared by 5 bases and J by 4 bases, with 16 bases between. The chain's CDR3 is CASRVGQSPGANVLTF. DNA of the CDR3: TGCGCCAGCAGGGTTGGACAGAGTCCCGGGGCCAACGTCCTGACTTTC. The entire variable domain, with the rest obtained from reference TRBV5-1 and TRBJ2-6, is as follows: KAGVTQTPRYLIKTRGQQVTLSCSPISGHRSVSWYQQTPGQGLQFLFEYFSETQRNKGNFPGRFSGRQFSNSRSEMNVSTLELGDSALYLCASRVGQSPGANVLTFGAGSRLTVL.

This sequence joins TRBV7-9 and TRBJ1-2; 8 nucleotides agree with TRBD1. This CDR3 is 14 amino acids long. V shed 5 bases and J 4 bases; nucleotides not matched to a gene: 6. From germline, CDR1 is SEHNR and CDR2 FQNEAQ (reference sequence). The CDR3 DNA sequence: TGTGCCAGCAGCCCGACCGACAGGGGCTATGGCTACACCTTC. Protein sequence: CASSPTDRGYGYTF.

V usage is TRBV7-8 and J usage is TRBJ2-6; D unclear. The germline gives CDR1 SGHVS, CDR2 FQNEAQ. This CDR3 is 15 amino acids long. The V gene lost 3 bases and the J gene lost 0 bases, with 6 bases spanning the gap. The CDR3 loop is CASSFGRSGANVLTF. In nucleotides, the CDR3 is TGTGCCAGCAGCTTCGGTCGCTCTGGGGCCAACGTCCTGACTTTC. Complete variable domain (other parts from reference TRBV7-8 and TRBJ2-6): GAGVSQSPRYKVAKRGQDVALRCDPISGHVSLFWYQQALGQGPEFLTYFQNEAQLDKSGLPSDRFFAERPEGSVSTLKIQRTQQEDSAVYLCASSFGRSGANVLTFGAGSRLTVL.

The rearrangement uses TRBV19 and TRBJ2-4; maybe TRBD2 (6 bases). V shed 7 bases and J shed 5 bases, with 12 bases lying between them. The length of the CDR3 is 13 residues. CDR1 is LNHDA and CDR2 is SQIVND in the germline V gene (reference sequence). CDR3 protein: CASTGVWENIQYF. DNA for the CDR3: TGTGCCAGTACGGGGGTTTGGGAAAACATTCAGTACTTC.

This rearrangement joins TRBV15 to TRBJ2-7; 7 nucleotides align to TRBD2. The CDR3 runs to 14 residues. V trimming: 3 bases; J trimming: 6 bases; junction bases outside the gene matches: 8. The germline gives CDR1 LNHNV, CDR2 YYDKDF (reference sequence). The CDR3 here is CATSRGGRAVEQYF. The CDR3 bases are TGTGCCACCAGCAGGGGAGGGAGGGCGGTCGAGCAGTACTTC. Complete variable domain (other parts from reference TRBV15 and TRBJ2-7): DAMVIQNPRYQVTQFGKPVTLSCSQTLNHNVMYWYQQKSSQAPKLLFHYYDKDFNNEADTPDNFQSRRPNTSFCFLDIRSPGLGDTAMYLCATSRGGRAVEQYFGPGTRLTVT.

Note on this clone: Its ends do not fully match the called genes, so a read error is possible. V is TRBV7-9 and J is TRBJ1-6, with TRBD1 matching 10 bases. The germline V gene has CDR1 SEHNR and CDR2 FQNEAQ (reference sequence). The CDR3 runs to 15 residues. The CDR3 coding sequence is TGTTCCAGCAGCATCGGACAGGGGGGGGGTTCACCCCTCCACTTT. Amino acid sequence: CSSSIGQGGGSPLHF.

The chain couples TRBV7-8 to TRBJ2-6, with a tentative D call TRBD2 (5 bases). Germline loops: CDR1 SGHVS, CDR2 FQNEAQ. The length of the CDR3 is 18 residues. V lost 1 base and J 1 base, leaving 14 bases between the germline ends. In DNA form, the CDR3 reads TGTGCCAGCAGCTTAGTTGTGGGAGTCTTATCTGGGGCCAACGTCCTGACTTTC. It is translated as CASSLVVGVLSGANVLTF.

The chain joins TRBV11-2 to TRBJ2-5; D is unresolved. The length of the CDR3 is 15 residues. The germline CDR1 and CDR2 sequences are SGHAT and FQNNGV. Deletions cut 1 base from V and 3 bases from J, with 12 bases between. CDR3 loop: CASSLGVAAKETQYF. Written as DNA, the CDR3 is TGTGCCAGCAGCTTAGGGGTAGCAGCGAAAGAGACCCAGTACTTC.

The chain combines TRBV11-3 with TRBJ2-7; 11 positions agree with TRBD1. Germline CDR1 SGHNT, CDR2 YENEEA. V lost 4 bases and J lost 5; bases outside the gene matches: 4. This CDR3 comprises 14 residues. The CDR3 region is CASSSGQGANEQYF. In nucleotides, the CDR3 is TGTGCCAGCAGCTCCGGACAGGGGGCCAACGAGCAGTACTTC.

This chain joins TRBV19 and TRBJ2-2, with 8 bases aligning to TRBD2. Trimming removed 5 bases from V and 9 bases from J; junction bases left unmatched: 11. The CDR3 runs 15 residues. Germline lookup yields CDR1 LNHDA and CDR2 SQIVND (reference sequence). Here the CDR3 reads CASSSAASGGRELFF. The CDR3 bases are TGTGCCAGTAGTTCCGCAGCCTCGGGAGGGAGGGAGCTGTTTTTT.

This clone was observed a single time. The rearrangement joins TRBV6-4 to TRBJ2-5; 10 bases are a match to TRBD2. The J call may be in error: the DNA end matches TRBJ2-7 better. Germline V gene sequence: CDR1 MRHNA, CDR2 SNTAGT. This CDR3 has 16 residues. The CDR3 is CARTFPSGSPSYEQYF. For the CDR3, the DNA is TGTGCCAGAACCTTCCCTAGCGGGAGTCCCTCCTACGAGCAGTACTTC.

This chain links TRBV28 with TRBJ1-4; no reliable D call. The V gene lost 4 bases and the J gene lost 0 bases, with 9 bases spanning the gap. This CDR3 is 15 amino acids long. Germline values: CDR1 MDHEN, CDR2 SYDVKM. The CDR3: CASSSAGATNEKLFF. CDR3 DNA sequence: TGTGCCAGCAGTTCGGCCGGAGCAACTAATGAAAAACTGTTTTTT.

The V gene is TRBV4-3, the J gene TRBJ2-1; TRBD2 agrees at 7 bases. V gave up 1 base and J gave up 2 bases; unmatched junction bases: 17. CDR3 length: 20 residues. Germline CDR1 reads LGHNA; CDR2 reads YSLEER. CDR3 sequence (DNA): TGCGCCAGCAGCCAAGGGGATATACGGCTAGCGGAAAGTCCCTACAATGAGCAGTTCTTC. Translation: CASSQGDIRLAESPYNEQFF.

The V and J genes are TRBV27 and TRBJ1-1, with TRBD1 matching over 7 bases. V shed 4 bases, J shed 5 bases, and the junction held 10 bases outside the gene matches. From germline, CDR1 is MNHEY and CDR2 SMNVEV (reference sequence). The CDR3 contains 15 residues. CDR3 nucleotide sequence: TGTGCCAGCAGTTCTTTCGGGGACAGCAAGACTGAAGCTTTCTTT. This sequence encodes CASSSFGDSKTEAFF.

V usage is TRBV7-9 and J usage is TRBJ2-3; D gene ambiguous. Germline V gene sequence: CDR1 SEHNR, CDR2 FQNEAQ (reference sequence). Deletions cut 4 bases from V and 2 bases from J, with 4 bases between. CDR3 length: 12 residues. CDR3 sequence reads: CASSSLTDTQYF. CDR3 DNA sequence: TGTGCCAGCAGCTCTCTCACAGATACGCAGTATTTT.

The table lists this clone with a count of one. This chain uses TRBV28 with TRBJ1-1; 7 positions match TRBD1. This CDR3 spans 12 amino acids. V dropped 9 bases and J dropped 6; count of bases not matched to a gene: 7. Germline CDR1 reads MDHEN; CDR2 reads SYDVKM. CDR3 sequence reads: CASERGGPEAFF. Written as DNA, the CDR3 is TGTGCCAGTGAAAGAGGGGGCCCTGAAGCTTTCTTT.

The chain uses TRBV5-1 and TRBJ2-3, with 11 bases fitting TRBD1. This CDR3 is 16 amino acids long. After removal of 2 bases from V and 3 bases from J, the junction contained 5 bases not matched to a gene. In germline, CDR1 is SGHRS, CDR2 YFSETQ. The CDR3 DNA sequence: TGCGCCAGCAGCTTCAGGGGACAGGGGGGGACAGATACGCAGTATTTT. The encoded protein is CASSFRGQGGTDTQYF.

CDR3 amino acids: CATQDSSYNEQFF. The CDR3 DNA reads TGTGCCACCCAGGACAGCTCCTACAATGAGCAGTTCTTC. This rearrangement joins TRBV2 to TRBJ2-1, with TRBD1 as a possible D gene (6 bases). V was shortened by 10 bases and J by 0 bases, with 10 bases between the two germline ends. Germline V gene lookup returns CDR1 SNHLY and CDR2 FYNNEI. The CDR3 runs to 13 residues.

This clone was detected once. The chain employs TRBV7-2 and TRBJ2-2; 9 positions agree with TRBD2. The germline V gene encodes CDR1 SGHTA and CDR2 FQGNSA. V was pared by 1 base and J by 1 base, with 4 bases of the junction left unmatched. The CDR3 covers 17 residues. This CDR3 is CASSLVLAGLNTGELFF. The CDR3 coding sequence is TGTGCCAGCAGCTTAGTGCTAGCGGGGCTGAACACCGGGGAGCTGTTTTTT. The entire variable domain, with the rest obtained from reference TRBV7-2 and TRBJ2-2, is as follows: GAGVSQSPSNKVTEKGKDVELRCDPISGHTALYWYRQSLGQGLEFLIYFQGNSAPDKSGLPSDRFSAERTGGSVSTLTIQRTQQEDSAVYLCASSLVLAGLNTGELFFGEGSRLTVL.

The chain recombines TRBV18 with TRBJ2-5; D not certain. This CDR3 has 12 residues. Trimming took off 2 bases at V and 5 bases at J, with 6 bases between the two ends. Germline V gene sequence: CDR1 KGHSH, CDR2 LQKENI. In nucleotides, the CDR3 is TGTGCCAGCTCACCAATATTTGAGACCCAGTACTTC. Encoded protein: CASSPIFETQYF.

This chain links TRBV7-3 with TRBJ2-2; 11 nucleotides match TRBD1. Germline values: CDR1 SGHTA, CDR2 FQGTGA. The CDR3 totals 16 residues. V dropped 2 bases and J dropped 6; count of bases not matched to a gene: 5. The CDR3 DNA follows: TGTGCCAGCAGCTTAGGGAGGACAGGGGGCCCCGGGGAGCTGTTTTTT. It translates to CASSLGRTGGPGELFF.